This TCR beta chain derives from a study of blood T cells in healthy people across ages. Germline V lookup: CDR1 LGHNT, CDR2 FRNRAP. The CDR3 contains 13 residues. The germline V and J ends were trimmed by 9 bases and 2 bases, with 13 bases remaining between them. For the second PCR, which ran for 7 to 11 cycles, a sample-barcoded 5' primer and a J-beta primer mix were used. Each single sample gave us at least 2.5 million CDR3-containing paired-end reads. Via MiXCR, TCRdb re-called the 5' RACE reads, giving one row per CDR3 protein. The sample contains roughly 1.4 million distinct CDR3 sequences, approximately 63% of which appear only once.

Sequenced: blood. V and J are TRBV12-5 and TRBJ1-1; D is undetermined. The sequence was obtained from a man younger than 35 in good health. CDR3 in DNA: TGTGCTAGCTGCGGAGAGGCAAACACTGAAGCTTTCTTT. The encoded protein is CASCGEANTEAFF.